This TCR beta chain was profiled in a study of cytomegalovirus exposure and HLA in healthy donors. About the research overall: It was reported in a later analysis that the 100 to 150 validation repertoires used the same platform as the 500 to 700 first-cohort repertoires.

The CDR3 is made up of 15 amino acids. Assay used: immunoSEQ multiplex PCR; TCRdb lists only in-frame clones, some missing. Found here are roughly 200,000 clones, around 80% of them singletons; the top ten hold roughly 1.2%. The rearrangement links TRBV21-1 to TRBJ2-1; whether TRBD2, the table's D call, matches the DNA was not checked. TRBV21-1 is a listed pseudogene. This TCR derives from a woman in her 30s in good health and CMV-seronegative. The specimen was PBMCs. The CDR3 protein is CASSKSASGNNEQFF. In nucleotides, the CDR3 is TGTGCCAGCAGCAAAAGTGCTAGCGGGAACAATGAGCAGTTCTTC.